This entry describes one TCR beta chain. Its antigen is still unknown. These data belong to a study of T-cell memory formation after mild COVID-19. Findings and limits, study-wide: Clones that contracted from day 15 to 85 were balanced CD4/CD8, while later expanders leaned CD4+. Pre-infection memory held some responding clones, suggesting pre-existing cross-reactive T cells responded. Specificity for SARS-CoV-2 was not confirmed among the second-wave clones peaking on day 37. Mainly in CM and EM were contracting CD4+ clones; CD8+ were in EMRA.

A single record per CDR3 protein comes from TCRdb applying MiXCR to the 5' RACE reads. The table has under 350,000 distinct CDR3 sequences, 15% to 20% seen once. V was clipped by 5 bases and J by 1 base, with 12 bases between them. The length of the CDR3 is 15 residues. Sequenced material: PBMCs or a T cell subset sorted from them (not recorded which). This chain uses TRBV23-1 with TRBJ1-5, with no clear D. TRBV23-1 is designated an ORF whose function remains uncertain. This sequence originates from a man aged 18 to 30 who had mild COVID-19 (a few samples of this study predate the infection). Cell type and time point are not known. CDR3 protein: CASSEKFPSNQPQHF. CDR3 coding DNA: TGCGCCAGCAGTGAAAAGTTCCCGAGCAATCAGCCCCAGCATTTT.